The entry below describes one TCR beta chain. Time point reported: persistent/refractory GD, antithyroid drugs over 5 years with positive TRAb. Researchers made the TCR library from RNA that was extracted from PBMCs. This sample is drawn from a study of regulatory T cells in long-lasting Graves disease. The germline CDR1 and CDR2 sequences are LNHDA and SQIVND (reference sequence). The CDR3 runs 14 residues. Trimming cost V 3 bases and J 3 bases; bases outside gene matches: 4. Arm-PCR of CDR3 regions and iRepertoire HTBI primers were used to build TCR beta libraries. TCRdb ran MiXCR on the multiplex PCR reads and lists one entry per CDR3 protein. The sample consists of over 250,000 distinct CDR3 sequences, under 25% of them appearing once.

The sample consisted of peripheral blood mononuclear cells (PBMCs), taken when the disease was refractory, from a patient treated with antithyroid drugs. This receptor was obtained from a female donor with Graves disease. This chain uses TRBV19 with TRBJ2-7, with 8 bases that match TRBD1. This CDR3 is CASSIYRGNYEQYF. The CDR3 nucleotides read TGTGCCAGTAGTATCTACAGGGGGAACTACGAGCAGTACTTC.